The next 15 T cell receptor beta chains were all read from a single sample in a study of OX40 agonist ivuxolimab in advanced cancers. TCRdb keeps only in-frame clones here, not all; method: immunoSEQ multiplex PCR. This sample has tens of thousands of clones, with around 85% found just once. The sequences come from CD4+ or CD8+ T cells sorted from blood, collected in a trial of the OX40 agonist ivuxolimab. The origin of the receptors is an adult with an advanced solid tumor such as melanoma, head and neck, liver or kidney cancer.

The chain's CDR3 is CASSSGVYYNQPQHF. DNA for the CDR3: TGTGCCAGCAGCTCGGGGGTATATTACAATCAGCCCCAGCATTTT. The V and J genes are TRBV28 and TRBJ1-5; tentative D call: TRBD1 (5 bases). From germline, CDR1 is MDHEN and CDR2 SYDVKM. CDR3 size: 15 residues. The germline V and J ends were trimmed by 6 bases and 3 bases, with 15 bases remaining between them.

The CDR3 reads CAWSVQVGGELFF. For the CDR3, the DNA is TGTGCCTGGAGTGTACAGGTGGGAGGGGAGCTGTTTTTT. V usage is TRBV30 and J usage is TRBJ2-2; D perhaps matches TRBD1 (5 bases). The CDR3 is made up of 13 amino acids. Trimming cost V 0 bases and J 8 bases, with 10 bases left between them. Per the germline V gene, CDR1 is GTSNPN and CDR2 is SVGIG (reference sequence).

The CDR3 sequence: CSAPRGQGVYGYTF. Written as DNA, the CDR3 is TGCAGCGCTCCGAGGGGGCAAGGGGTCTATGGCTACACCTTC. V gene TRBV29-1 combines with J gene TRBJ1-2; TRBD1 matches at 7 bases. CDR3 size: 14 residues. V lost 7 bases to trimming and J lost 4 bases; unmatched junction nucleotides: 12. CDR1 and CDR2 from the germline V gene are SQVTM and ANQGSEA.

V usage is TRBV4-1 and J usage is TRBJ1-3; D remains ambiguous. CDR1 is MGHRA and CDR2 is YSYEKL in the germline V gene. V lost 2 bases, J lost 4 bases, and 6 bases lay in between. CDR3 length equals 13 residues. Written as DNA, the CDR3 is TGCGCCAGCAGCCAACATCGCGGAAACACCATATATTTT. It specifies CASSQHRGNTIYF.

The V call is TRBV9, the J call TRBJ1-2; weak D call: TRBD1 (5 bases). CDR1 and CDR2 (germline): SGDLS, YYNGEE. V lost 0 bases and J lost 4, with 10 bases in between. The CDR3 runs to 14 residues. The CDR3 is CASSVDWDGYGYTF. The DNA for the CDR3 is TGTGCCAGCAGCGTAGACTGGGACGGCTATGGCTACACCTTC.

The rearrangement links TRBV13 to TRBJ1-6, with 7 nucleotides matching TRBD1. The germline gives CDR1 PRHDT, CDR2 FYEKMQ (reference sequence). The CDR3 has 15 residues. Losses at the gene ends were 8 bases for V and 7 bases for J; bases not matched to a gene: 11. The CDR3 DNA sequence: TGTGCCAGCGGGCTTCAGGGGGTGGGGAATTCACCCCTCCACTTT. Its protein is CASGLQGVGNSPLHF.

The CDR3 nucleotides are TGTGCCAGCAGGGGGACAGGGGCTAACTATGGCTACACCTTC. This sequence encodes CASRGTGANYGYTF. This chain connects TRBV9 to TRBJ1-2, with 10 bases fitting TRBD1. The V gene end was trimmed by 5 bases and the J gene end by 0 bases; junction bases not matched to a gene: 1. The germline gives CDR1 SGDLS, CDR2 YYNGEE. The length of the CDR3 is 14 residues.

V and J are TRBV27 and TRBJ2-3; D possibly matches TRBD1 or TRBD2 (6 bases each). Germline V gives CDR1 MNHEY, CDR2 SMNVEV (reference sequence). V dropped 8 bases and J dropped 0 bases, with 15 bases sitting between them. This CDR3 region has 15 residues. The CDR3: CASGGGGPSTDTQYF. The CDR3 bases are TGTGCCAGCGGGGGTGGGGGGCCAAGCACAGATACGCAGTATTTT.

The chain recombines TRBV19 with TRBJ2-7, with D unclear. V was clipped by 3 bases and J by 2 bases, with 8 bases between them. The CDR3 loop spans 13 amino acids. CDR1 is LNHDA and CDR2 is SQIVND in the germline V gene (reference sequence). The CDR3 spells CASSISQTYEQYF. The DNA of the CDR3 is TGTGCCAGTAGTATTTCACAGACCTACGAGCAGTACTTC.

The gene calls are TRBV28 and TRBJ2-4; 8 nucleotides match TRBD2. Germline lookup yields CDR1 MDHEN and CDR2 SYDVKM. The CDR3 is made up of 16 amino acids. V was pared by 4 bases and J by 0 bases, with 5 bases of the junction left unmatched. The DNA for the CDR3 is TGTGCCAGCAGTTCCCCGGGACTAGTAGCCAAAAACATTCAGTACTTC. As protein: CASSSPGLVAKNIQYF.

The chain carries TRBV28 and TRBJ2-3; 9 positions match TRBD1. The V gene's germline CDR1 is MDHEN and CDR2 SYDVKM. The CDR3 consists of 16 residues. The V and J ends lost 1 base and 6 bases, in that order; junction bases with no gene match: 8. CDR3 in DNA: TGTGCCAGCAGTTTATTACAGGGGGCCTTCATTGATACGCAGTATTTT. Translated: CASSLLQGAFIDTQYF.

This chain uses TRBV11-3 with TRBJ2-1; D not certain. V lost 5 bases and J lost 0, with 11 bases in between. CDR3 length equals 15 residues. Germline CDR1 reads SGHNT; CDR2 reads YENEEA. This CDR3 is CASSPNIYSYNEQFF. The CDR3 nucleotides read TGTGCCAGCAGCCCCAACATCTACTCCTACAATGAGCAGTTCTTC.

The CDR3 is CASSFPGQGPPTDTQYF. The CDR3 coding sequence is TGTGCCAGCAGCTTTCCGGGACAGGGCCCTCCGACAGATACGCAGTATTTT. The genes are TRBV11-3 and TRBJ2-3; 9 bases are shared with TRBD1. The CDR3 is 17 residues long. Germline V lookup: CDR1 SGHNT, CDR2 YENEEA. The V segment lost 3 bases and the J segment 3 bases; nucleotides outside the gene matches: 10.

This clone was observed once. This chain joins TRBV5-1 and TRBJ1-2; D possibly corresponds to TRBD1 (5 bases). Germline loops: CDR1 SGHRS, CDR2 YFSETQ. Trimming shortened V by 4 bases and J by 5 bases, and 21 bases separated the two germline ends. The CDR3 is made up of 16 amino acids. In DNA, the CDR3 is TGCGCCAGCAGCCCGGAACCGGGACCGAAATTGTATGGCTACACCTTC. Its protein is CASSPEPGPKLYGYTF.

The chain uses TRBV4-2 and TRBJ1-1; 7 bases fit TRBD1. The junction had 10 bases not matched to a gene; V was cut back by 3 bases and J by 6 bases. The CDR3 contains 15 residues. CDR1 is LGHNA and CDR2 is YNFKEQ in the germline V gene. The CDR3 loop reads CASSQSTRQGAEAFF. The CDR3 nucleotides read TGTGCCAGCAGCCAGTCCACTCGACAGGGAGCTGAAGCTTTCTTT.